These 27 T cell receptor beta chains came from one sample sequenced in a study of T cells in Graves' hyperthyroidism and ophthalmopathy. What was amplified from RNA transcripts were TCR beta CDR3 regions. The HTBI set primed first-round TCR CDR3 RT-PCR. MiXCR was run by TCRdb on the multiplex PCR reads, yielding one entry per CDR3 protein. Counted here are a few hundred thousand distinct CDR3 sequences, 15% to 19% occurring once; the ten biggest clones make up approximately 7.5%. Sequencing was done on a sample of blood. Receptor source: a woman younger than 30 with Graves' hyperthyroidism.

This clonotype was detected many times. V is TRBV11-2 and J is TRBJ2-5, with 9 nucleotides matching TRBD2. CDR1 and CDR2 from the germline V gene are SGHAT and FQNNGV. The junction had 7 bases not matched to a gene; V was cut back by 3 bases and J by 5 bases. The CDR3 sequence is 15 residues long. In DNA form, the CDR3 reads TGTGCCAGCAGCTTTGGACTAGCGCGAGGGGAGACCCAGTACTTC. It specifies CASSFGLARGETQYF.

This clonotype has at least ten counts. The CDR3 nucleotides read TGTGCCAGCAGGCAACAGGGGGCGGATCAGCCCCAGCATTTT. This translates into CASRQQGADQPQHF. This chain links TRBV12-3 or TRBV12-4 with TRBJ1-5; 9 bases match TRBD1. The ends lost 6 bases at V and 5 bases at J; junction bases unmatched: 5. The CDR3 runs to 14 residues.

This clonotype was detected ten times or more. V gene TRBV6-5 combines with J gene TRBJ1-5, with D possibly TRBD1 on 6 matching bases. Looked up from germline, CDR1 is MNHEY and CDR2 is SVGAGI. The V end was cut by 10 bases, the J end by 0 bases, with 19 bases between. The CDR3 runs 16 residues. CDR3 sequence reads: CATSPQGGNSNQPQHF. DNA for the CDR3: TGTGCCACCAGCCCACAGGGAGGTAATAGCAATCAGCCCCAGCATTTT.

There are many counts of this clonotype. CDR3 nucleotide sequence: TGTGCCAGCAGCTTAGGGGGACACAATGAGCAGTTCTTC. Residues: CASSLGGHNEQFF. V gene TRBV7-2 combines with J gene TRBJ2-1; D might be TRBD1 or TRBD2, each matching 5 bases. Germline CDR1 is SGHTA and CDR2 is FQGNSA. V dropped 1 base and J dropped 5 bases, with 6 bases sitting between them. CDR3 length: 13 residues.

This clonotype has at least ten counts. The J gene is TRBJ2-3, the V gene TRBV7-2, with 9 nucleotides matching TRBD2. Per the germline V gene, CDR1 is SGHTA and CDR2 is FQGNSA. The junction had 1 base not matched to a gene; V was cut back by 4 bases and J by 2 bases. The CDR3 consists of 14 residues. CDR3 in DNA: TGTGCCAGCAGCTCTAGCGGGGTCACAGATACGCAGTATTTT. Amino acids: CASSSSGVTDTQYF.

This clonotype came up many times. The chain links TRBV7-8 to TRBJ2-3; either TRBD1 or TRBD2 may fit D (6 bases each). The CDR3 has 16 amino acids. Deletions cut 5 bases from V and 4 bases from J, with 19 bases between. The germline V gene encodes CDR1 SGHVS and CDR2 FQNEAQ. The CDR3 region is CASSPHDWGAPDTQYF. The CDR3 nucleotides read TGTGCCAGCAGCCCACACGACTGGGGGGCCCCAGATACGCAGTATTTT.

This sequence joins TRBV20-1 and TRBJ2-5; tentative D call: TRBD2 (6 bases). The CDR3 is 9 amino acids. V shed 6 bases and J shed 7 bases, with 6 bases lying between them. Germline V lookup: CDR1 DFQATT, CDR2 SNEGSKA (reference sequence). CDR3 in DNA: TGCAGTGCGGGGGGGACCCAGTACTTC. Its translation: CSAGGTQYF.

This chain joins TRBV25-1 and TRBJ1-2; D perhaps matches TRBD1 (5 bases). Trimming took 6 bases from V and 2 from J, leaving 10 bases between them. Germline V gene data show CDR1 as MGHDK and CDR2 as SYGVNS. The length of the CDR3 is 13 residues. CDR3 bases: TGTGCCAGCAGGGCCCAGGGAAACTATGGCTACACCTTC. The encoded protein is CASRAQGNYGYTF.

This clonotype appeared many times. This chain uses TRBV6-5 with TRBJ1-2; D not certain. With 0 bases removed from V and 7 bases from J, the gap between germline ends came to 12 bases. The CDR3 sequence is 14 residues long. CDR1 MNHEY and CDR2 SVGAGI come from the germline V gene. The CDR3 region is CASSYSKGIGGYTF. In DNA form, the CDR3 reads TGTGCCAGCAGTTACTCGAAGGGTATTGGTGGCTACACCTTC.

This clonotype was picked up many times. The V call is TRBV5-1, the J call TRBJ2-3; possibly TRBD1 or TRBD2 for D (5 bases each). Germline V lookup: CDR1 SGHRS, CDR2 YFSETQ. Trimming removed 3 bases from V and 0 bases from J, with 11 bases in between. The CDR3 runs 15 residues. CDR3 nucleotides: TGCGCCAGCAGCTGGGGACCCTCTAGCACAGATACGCAGTATTTT. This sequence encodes CASSWGPSSTDTQYF.

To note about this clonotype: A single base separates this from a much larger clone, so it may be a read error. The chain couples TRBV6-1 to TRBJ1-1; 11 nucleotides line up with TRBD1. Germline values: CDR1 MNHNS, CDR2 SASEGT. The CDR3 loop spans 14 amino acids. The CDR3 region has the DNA TGTGCCAGCAGGGGGGACAGGGGGTATGGCGAAGATTTCTTT. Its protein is CASRGDRGYGEDFF.

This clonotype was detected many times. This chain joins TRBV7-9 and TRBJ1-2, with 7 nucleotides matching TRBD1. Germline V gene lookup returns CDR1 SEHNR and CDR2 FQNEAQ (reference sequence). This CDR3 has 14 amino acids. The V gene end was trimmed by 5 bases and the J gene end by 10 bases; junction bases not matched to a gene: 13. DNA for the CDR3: TGTGCCAGCAGCAAAAATTCGGGACAGACCTTCTACACCTTC. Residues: CASSKNSGQTFYTF.

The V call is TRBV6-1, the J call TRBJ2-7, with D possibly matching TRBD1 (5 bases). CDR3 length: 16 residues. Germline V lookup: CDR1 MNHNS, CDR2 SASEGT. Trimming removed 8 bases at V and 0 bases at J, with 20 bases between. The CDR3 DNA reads TGTGCCAGCGGGGCAAGGGGCATTGACCCCTCCTACGAGCAGTACTTC. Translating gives CASGARGIDPSYEQYF.

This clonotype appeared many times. Here the CDR3 reads CASTLDRSDEQFF. CDR3 coding DNA: TGTGCCAGCACCCTGGACCGGAGCGACGAGCAGTTCTTC. The chain combines TRBV7-9 with TRBJ2-1; D call uncertain. V lost 7 bases, J lost 10 bases, and 17 bases lay in between. This CDR3 contains 13 residues. Germline V gene lookup returns CDR1 SEHNR and CDR2 FQNEAQ (reference sequence).

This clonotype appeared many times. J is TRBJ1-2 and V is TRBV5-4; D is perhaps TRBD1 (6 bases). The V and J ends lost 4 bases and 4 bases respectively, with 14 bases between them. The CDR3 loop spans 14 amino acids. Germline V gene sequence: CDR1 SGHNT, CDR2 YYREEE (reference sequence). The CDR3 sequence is CASSPGYRVYGYTF. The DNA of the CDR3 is TGTGCCAGCAGCCCAGGTTACAGGGTCTATGGCTACACCTTC.

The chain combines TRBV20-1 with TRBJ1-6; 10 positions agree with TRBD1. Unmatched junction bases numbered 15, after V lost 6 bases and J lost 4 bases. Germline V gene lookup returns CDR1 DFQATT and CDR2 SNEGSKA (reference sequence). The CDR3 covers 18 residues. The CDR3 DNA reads TGCAGTGCGATTCGCCGGGACAGGGGAATAAGGTATAATTCACCCCTCCACTTT. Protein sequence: CSAIRRDRGIRYNSPLHF.

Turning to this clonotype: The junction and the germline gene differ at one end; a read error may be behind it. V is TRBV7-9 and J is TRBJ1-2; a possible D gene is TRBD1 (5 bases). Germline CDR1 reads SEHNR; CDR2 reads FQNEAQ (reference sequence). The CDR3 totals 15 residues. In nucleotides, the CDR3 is TGTACCAGCAGCCTACGTGTAGGGGCGAACTATGGCTACACCTTC. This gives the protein CTSSLRVGANYGYTF.

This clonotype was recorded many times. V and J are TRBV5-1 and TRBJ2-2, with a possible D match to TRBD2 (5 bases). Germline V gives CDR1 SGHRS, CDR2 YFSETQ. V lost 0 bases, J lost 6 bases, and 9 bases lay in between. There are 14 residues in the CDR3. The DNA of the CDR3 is TGCGCCAGCAGCTTGGCCGGGGTAGCCGGGGAGCTGTTTTTT. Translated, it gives CASSLAGVAGELFF. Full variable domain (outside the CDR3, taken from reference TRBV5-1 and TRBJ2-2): KAGVTQTPRYLIKTRGQQVTLSCSPISGHRSVSWYQQTPGQGLQFLFEYFSETQRNKGNFPGRFSGRQFSNSRSEMNVSTLELGDSALYLCASSLAGVAGELFFGEGSRLTVL.

The DNA for the CDR3 is TGTGCCAGCAGGGACCGGGACAGGGGGCGGTACGAGCAGTACTTC. Protein sequence: CASRDRDRGRYEQYF. The chain carries TRBV27 and TRBJ2-7; 12 positions match TRBD1. CDR3 length: 15 residues. The trim removed 6 bases at V and 4 bases at J, leaving 7 bases unmatched. Germline loops: CDR1 MNHEY, CDR2 SMNVEV (reference sequence).

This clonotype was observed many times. In nucleotides, the CDR3 is TGTGCCAGCAGCCTGGGGACCTCAGATACGCAGTATTTT. Its protein product is CASSLGTSDTQYF. This chain uses TRBV3-1 with TRBJ2-3; D possibly matches TRBD1 or TRBD2 (5 bases each). Trimming removed 4 bases at V and 4 bases at J, with 9 bases between. This CDR3 has 13 residues. From germline, CDR1 is LGHDT and CDR2 YNNKEL (reference sequence).

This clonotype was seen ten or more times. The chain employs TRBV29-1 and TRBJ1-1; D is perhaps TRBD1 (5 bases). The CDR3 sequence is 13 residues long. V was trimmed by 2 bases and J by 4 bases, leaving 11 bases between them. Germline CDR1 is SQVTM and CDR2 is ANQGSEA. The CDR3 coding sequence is TGCAGCGTTGAACAGGGATTTGTCACTGAAGCTTTCTTT. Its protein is CSVEQGFVTEAFF.

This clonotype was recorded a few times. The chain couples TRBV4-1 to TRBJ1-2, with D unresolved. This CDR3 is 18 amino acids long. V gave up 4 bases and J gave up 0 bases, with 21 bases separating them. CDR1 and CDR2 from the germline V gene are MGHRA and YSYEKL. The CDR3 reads CASSRREGMEFANYGYTF. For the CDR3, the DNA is TGCGCCAGCAGCCGAAGGGAAGGGATGGAGTTCGCTAACTATGGCTACACCTTC.

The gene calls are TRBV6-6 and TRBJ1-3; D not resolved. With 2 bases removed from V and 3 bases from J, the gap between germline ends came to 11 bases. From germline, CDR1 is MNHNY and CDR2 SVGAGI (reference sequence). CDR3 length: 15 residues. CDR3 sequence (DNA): TGTGCCAGCAGTTACGGTAACCCAGTTGGAAACACCATATATTTT. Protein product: CASSYGNPVGNTIYF.

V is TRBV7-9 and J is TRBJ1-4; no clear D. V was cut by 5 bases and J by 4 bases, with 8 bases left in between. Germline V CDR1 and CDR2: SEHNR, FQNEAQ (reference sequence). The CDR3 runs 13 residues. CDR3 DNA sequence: TGTGCCAGCAGCCGTCCGCGTAATGAAAAACTGTTTTTT. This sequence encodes CASSRPRNEKLFF.

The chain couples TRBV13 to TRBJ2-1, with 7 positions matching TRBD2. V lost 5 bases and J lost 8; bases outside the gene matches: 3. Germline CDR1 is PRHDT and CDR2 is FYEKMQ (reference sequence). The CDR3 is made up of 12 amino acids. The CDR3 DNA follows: TGTGCCAGCAGCGAGACTAGCCATGAGCAGTTCTTC. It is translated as CASSETSHEQFF.

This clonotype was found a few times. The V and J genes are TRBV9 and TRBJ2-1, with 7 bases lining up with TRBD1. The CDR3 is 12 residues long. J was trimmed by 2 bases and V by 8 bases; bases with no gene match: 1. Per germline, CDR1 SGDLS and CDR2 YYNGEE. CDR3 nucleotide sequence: TGTGCCAGACAGGGGCCCTACAATGAGCAGTTCTTC. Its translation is CARQGPYNEQFF.

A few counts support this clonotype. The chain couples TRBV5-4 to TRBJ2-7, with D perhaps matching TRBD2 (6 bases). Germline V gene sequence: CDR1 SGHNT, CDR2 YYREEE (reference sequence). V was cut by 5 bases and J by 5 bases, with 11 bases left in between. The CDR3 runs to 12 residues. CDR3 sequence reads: CASRFGGNEQYF. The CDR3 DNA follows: TGTGCCAGCAGATTCGGGGGAAACGAGCAGTACTTC.